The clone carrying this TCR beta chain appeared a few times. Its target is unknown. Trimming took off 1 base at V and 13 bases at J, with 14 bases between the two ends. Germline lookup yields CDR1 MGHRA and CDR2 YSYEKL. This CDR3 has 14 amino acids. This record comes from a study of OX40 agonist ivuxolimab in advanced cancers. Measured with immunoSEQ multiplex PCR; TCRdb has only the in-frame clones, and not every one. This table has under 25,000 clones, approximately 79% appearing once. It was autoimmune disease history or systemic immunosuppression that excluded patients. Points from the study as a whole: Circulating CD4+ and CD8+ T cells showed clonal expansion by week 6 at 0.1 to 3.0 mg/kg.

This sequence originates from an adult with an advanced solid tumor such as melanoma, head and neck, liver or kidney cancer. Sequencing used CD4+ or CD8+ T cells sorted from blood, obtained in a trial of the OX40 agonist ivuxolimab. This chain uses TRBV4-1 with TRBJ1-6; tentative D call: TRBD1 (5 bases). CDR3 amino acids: CASSQGQFIRPLHF. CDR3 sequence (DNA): TGCGCCAGCAGCCAAGGACAGTTTATCAGGCCCCTCCACTTT.